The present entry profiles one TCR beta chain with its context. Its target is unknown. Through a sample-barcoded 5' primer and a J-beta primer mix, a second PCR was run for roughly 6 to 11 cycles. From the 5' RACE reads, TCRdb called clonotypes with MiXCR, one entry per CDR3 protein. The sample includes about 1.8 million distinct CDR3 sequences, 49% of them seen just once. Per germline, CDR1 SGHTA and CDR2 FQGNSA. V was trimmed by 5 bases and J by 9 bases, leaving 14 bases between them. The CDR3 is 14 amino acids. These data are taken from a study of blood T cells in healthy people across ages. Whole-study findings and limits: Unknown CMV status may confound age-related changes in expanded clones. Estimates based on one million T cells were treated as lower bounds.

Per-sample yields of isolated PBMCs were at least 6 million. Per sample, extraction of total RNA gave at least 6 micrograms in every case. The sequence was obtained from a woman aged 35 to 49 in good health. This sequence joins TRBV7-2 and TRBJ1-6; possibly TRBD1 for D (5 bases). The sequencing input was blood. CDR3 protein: CASSDNGAISPLHF. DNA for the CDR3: TGTGCCAGCAGCGACAACGGGGCAATTTCACCCCTCCACTTT.